Below, 2 T cell receptor beta chains from the same sample are listed, as sequenced in a study of cytomegalovirus exposure and HLA in healthy donors. The table came from immunoSEQ multiplex PCR; TCRdb's copy has only in-frame clones and leaves some out. The sample comprises about 350,000 clones, about 85% of which are singletons, and about 1.2% rests with the top ten. The source material was PBMCs. The receptors were gathered from a woman in her thirties in good health and CMV-seropositive.

This chain connects TRBV27 to TRBJ1-4; possible D gene TRBD1, 5 bases. Per the germline V gene, CDR1 is MNHEY and CDR2 is SMNVEV (reference sequence). Trimming shortened V by 8 bases and J by 0 bases, and 13 bases separated the two germline ends. CDR3 length: 15 amino acids. CDR3 loop: CASSGQLATNEKLFF. The CDR3 DNA reads as TGTGCCAGCTCTGGACAACTGGCAACTAATGAAAAACTGTTTTTT. The whole variable domain, remainder taken from reference TRBV27 and TRBJ1-4, is EAQVTQNPRYLITVTGKKLTVTCSQNMNHEYMSWYRQDPGLGLRQIYYSMNVEVTDKGDVPEGYKVSRKEKRNFPLILESPSPNQTSLYFCASSGQLATNEKLFFGSGTQLSVL.

The V and J genes are TRBV5-1 and TRBJ1-2, with TRBD1 identical over 8 bases. CDR1 is SGHRS and CDR2 is YFSETQ in the germline V gene. V was pared by 1 base and J by 5 bases, with 7 bases of the junction left unmatched. This CDR3 contains 15 residues. The CDR3 region is CASSLRGTGEYGYTF. Written as DNA, the CDR3 is TGCGCCAGCAGCTTGCGGGGGACAGGAGAATATGGCTACACCTTC.